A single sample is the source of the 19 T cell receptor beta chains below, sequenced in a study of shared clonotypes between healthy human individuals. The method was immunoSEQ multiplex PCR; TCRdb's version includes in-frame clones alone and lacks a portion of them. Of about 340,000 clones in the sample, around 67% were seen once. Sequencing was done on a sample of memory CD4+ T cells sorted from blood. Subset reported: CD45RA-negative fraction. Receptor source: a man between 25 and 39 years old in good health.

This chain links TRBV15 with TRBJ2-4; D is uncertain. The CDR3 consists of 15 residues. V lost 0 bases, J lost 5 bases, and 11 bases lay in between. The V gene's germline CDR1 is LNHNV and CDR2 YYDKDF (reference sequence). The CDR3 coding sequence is TGTGCCACCAGCAGAGATCCCAGGCTACAAAACATTCAGTACTTC. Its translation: CATSRDPRLQNIQYF.

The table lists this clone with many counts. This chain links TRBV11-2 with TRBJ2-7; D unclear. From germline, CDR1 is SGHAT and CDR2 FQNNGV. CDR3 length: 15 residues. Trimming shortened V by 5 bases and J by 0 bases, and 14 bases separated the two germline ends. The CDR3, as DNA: TGTGCCAGCAGCCTGGTGGGCGGAAGCTCCTACGAGCAGTACTTC. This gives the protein CASSLVGGSSYEQYF.

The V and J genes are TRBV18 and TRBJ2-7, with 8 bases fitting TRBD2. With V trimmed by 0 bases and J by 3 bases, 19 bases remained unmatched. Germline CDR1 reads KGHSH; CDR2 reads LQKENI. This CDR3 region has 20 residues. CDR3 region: CASSPPGGGLTDSPLYEQYF. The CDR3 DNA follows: TGTGCCAGCTCACCACCCGGGGGGGGATTGACGGATTCCCCCCTCTACGAGCAGTACTTC.

The CDR3 DNA follows: TGTGCCAGCAACAATGGGGGCCAGATACAGAACTATGGCTACACCTTC. This codes for CASNNGGQIQNYGYTF. The gene calls are TRBV19 and TRBJ1-2; tentative D call: TRBD1 (6 bases). V was shortened by 9 bases and J by 2 bases, with 22 bases between the two germline ends. Germline assignment: CDR1 LNHDA and CDR2 SQIVND (reference sequence). The CDR3 length is 16 residues.

In nucleotides, the CDR3 is TGTGCCAGTAGTCCAGGATCCTTCATGAACACTGAAGCTTTCTTT. The encoded protein is CASSPGSFMNTEAFF. V and J are TRBV19 and TRBJ1-1; D gene ambiguous. CDR1 LNHDA and CDR2 SQIVND come from the germline V gene (reference sequence). This CDR3 region has 15 residues. V lost 5 bases to trimming and J lost 0 bases, with 13 bases between them. Full variable domain (remainder filled in from reference TRBV19 and TRBJ1-1): DGGITQSPKYLFRKEGQNVTLSCEQNLNHDAMYWYRQDPGQGLRLIYYSQIVNDFQKGDIAEGYSVSREKKESFPLTVTSAQKNPTAFYLCASSPGSFMNTEAFFGQGTRLTVV.

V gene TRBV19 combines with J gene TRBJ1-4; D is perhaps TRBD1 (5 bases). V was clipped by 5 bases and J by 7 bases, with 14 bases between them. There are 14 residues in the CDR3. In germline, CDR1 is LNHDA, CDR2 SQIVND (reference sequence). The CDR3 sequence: CASSLAGTSEKLFF. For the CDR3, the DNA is TGTGCCAGTAGTTTGGCAGGGACGTCTGAAAAACTGTTTTTT.

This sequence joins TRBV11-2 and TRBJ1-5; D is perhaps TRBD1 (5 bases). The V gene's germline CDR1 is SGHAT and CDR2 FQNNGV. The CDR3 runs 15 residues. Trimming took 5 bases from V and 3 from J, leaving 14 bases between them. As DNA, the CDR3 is TGTGCCAGCAGCCCTCAGGGATCTCCCAATCAGCCCCAGCATTTT. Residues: CASSPQGSPNQPQHF.

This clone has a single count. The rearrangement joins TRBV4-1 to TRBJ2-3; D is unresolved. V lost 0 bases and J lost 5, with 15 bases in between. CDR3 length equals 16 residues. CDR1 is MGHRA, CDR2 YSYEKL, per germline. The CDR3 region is CASSQDFSGEVDTQYF. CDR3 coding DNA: TGCGCCAGCAGCCAAGATTTTTCAGGCGAAGTAGATACGCAGTATTTT.

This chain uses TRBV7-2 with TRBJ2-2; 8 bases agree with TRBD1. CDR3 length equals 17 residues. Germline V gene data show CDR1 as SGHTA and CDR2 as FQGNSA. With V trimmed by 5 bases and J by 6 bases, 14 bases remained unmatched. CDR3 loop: CASSQGSGGASAGELFF. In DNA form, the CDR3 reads TGTGCCAGCAGCCAGGGGTCAGGGGGCGCCTCGGCCGGGGAGCTGTTTTTT.

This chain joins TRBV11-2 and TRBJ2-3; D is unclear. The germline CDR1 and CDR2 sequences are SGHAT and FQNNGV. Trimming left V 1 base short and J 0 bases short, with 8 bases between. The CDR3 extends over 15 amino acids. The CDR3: CASSLVIISTDTQYF. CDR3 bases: TGTGCCAGCAGCTTAGTCATTATTAGCACAGATACGCAGTATTTT.

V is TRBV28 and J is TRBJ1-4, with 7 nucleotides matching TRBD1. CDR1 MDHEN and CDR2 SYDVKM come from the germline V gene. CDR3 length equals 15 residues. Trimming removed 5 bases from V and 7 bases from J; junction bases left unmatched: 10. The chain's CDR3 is CASSPPLQGLEKLFF. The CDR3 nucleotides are TGTGCCAGCAGTCCACCCTTACAGGGGCTTGAAAAACTGTTTTTT.

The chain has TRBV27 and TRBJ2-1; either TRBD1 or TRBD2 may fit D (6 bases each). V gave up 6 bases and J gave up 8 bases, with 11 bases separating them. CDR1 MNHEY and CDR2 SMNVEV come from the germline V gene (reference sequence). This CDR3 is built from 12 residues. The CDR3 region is CASSRRGDEQFF. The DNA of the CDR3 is TGTGCCAGCAGCCGGAGGGGGGATGAGCAGTTCTTC.

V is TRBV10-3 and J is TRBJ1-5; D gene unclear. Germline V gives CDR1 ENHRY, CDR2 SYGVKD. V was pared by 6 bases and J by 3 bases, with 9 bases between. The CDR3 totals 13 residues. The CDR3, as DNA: TGTGCCATCAGCGACAATACCAATCAGCCCCAGCATTTT. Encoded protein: CAISDNTNQPQHF.

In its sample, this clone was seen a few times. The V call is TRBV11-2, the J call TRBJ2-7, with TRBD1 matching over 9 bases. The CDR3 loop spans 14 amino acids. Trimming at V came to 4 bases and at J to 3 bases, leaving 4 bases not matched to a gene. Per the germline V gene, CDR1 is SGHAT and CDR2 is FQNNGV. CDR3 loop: CASSSQGAIYEQYF. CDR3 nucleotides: TGTGCCAGCAGCTCACAGGGGGCCATCTACGAGCAGTACTTC. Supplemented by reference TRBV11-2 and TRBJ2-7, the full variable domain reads EAGVAQSPRYKIIEKRQSVAFWCNPISGHATLYWYQQILGQGPKLLIQFQNNGVVDDSQLPKDRFSAERLKGVDSTLKIQPAKLEDSAVYLCASSSQGAIYEQYFGPGTRLTVT.

CDR3 in amino acids: CASSDPSGRGRETQYF. CDR3 in DNA: TGTGCCAGCAGTGATCCCAGCGGGAGGGGAAGAGAGACCCAGTACTTC. The chain links TRBV6-1 to TRBJ2-5; 10 bases line up with TRBD2. Germline-derived CDR1 and CDR2 are MNHNS and SASEGT. J lost 4 bases, V lost 3 bases, and 8 bases had no gene match. This CDR3 comprises 16 residues.

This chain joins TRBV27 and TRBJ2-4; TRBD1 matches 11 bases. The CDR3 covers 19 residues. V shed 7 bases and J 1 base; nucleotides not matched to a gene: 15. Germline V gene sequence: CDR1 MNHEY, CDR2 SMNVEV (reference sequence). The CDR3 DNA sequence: TGTGCCAGCATTACGGGTGGGACAGGGGGAGTGATTGCCAAAAACATTCAGTACTTC. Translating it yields CASITGGTGGVIAKNIQYF.

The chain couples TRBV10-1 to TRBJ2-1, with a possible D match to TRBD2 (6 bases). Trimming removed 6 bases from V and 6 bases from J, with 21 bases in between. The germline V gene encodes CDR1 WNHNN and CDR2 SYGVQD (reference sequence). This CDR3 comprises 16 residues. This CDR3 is CASSPSLNLRGNEQFF. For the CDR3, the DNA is TGCGCCAGCAGCCCCTCGTTAAACCTGCGGGGCAATGAGCAGTTCTTC.

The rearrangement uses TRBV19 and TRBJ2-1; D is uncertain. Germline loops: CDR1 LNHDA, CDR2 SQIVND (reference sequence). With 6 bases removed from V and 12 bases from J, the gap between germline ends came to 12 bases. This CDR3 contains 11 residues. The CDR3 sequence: CASRLPLGQFF. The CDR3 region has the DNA TGTGCCAGTAGACTCCCCCTAGGGCAGTTCTTC.

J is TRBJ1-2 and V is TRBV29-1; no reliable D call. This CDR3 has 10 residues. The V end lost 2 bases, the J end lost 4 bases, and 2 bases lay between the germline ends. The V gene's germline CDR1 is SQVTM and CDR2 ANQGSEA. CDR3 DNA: TGCAGCGTTGAACTCTATGGCTACACCTTC. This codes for CSVELYGYTF.